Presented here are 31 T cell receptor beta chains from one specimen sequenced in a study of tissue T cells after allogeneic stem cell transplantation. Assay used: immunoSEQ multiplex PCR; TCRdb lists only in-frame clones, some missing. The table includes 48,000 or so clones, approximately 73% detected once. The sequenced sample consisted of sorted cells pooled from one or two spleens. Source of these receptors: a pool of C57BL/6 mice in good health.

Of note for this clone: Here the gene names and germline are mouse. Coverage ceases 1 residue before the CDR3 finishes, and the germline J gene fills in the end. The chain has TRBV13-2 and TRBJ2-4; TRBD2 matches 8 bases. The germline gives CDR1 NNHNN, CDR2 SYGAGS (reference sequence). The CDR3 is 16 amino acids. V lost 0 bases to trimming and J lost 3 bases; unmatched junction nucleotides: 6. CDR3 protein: CASGDEGWGAQNTLYF. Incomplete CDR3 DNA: TGTGCCAGCGGTGATGAGGGCTGGGGGGCACAAAACACCTTGTAC.

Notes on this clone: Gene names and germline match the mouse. Incomplete CDR3 DNA: TGTGCCAGCAGTATAGCTATGGCGGGGGCGCATGCTGAGCAGTTC. Protein product: CASSIAMAGAHAEQF. The complete CDR3 protein is CASSIAMAGAHAEQFF. The chain carries TRBV19 and TRBJ2-1; the D gene could be TRBD1 or TRBD2 (6 bases each). The CDR3 goes on 1 residue after the read ends, and that part is filled in from the germline J gene. Trimming cost V 0 bases and J 5 bases, with 15 bases left between them. The CDR3 sequence is 16 residues long. CDR1 FNHDT and CDR2 SITEND come from the germline V gene (reference sequence).

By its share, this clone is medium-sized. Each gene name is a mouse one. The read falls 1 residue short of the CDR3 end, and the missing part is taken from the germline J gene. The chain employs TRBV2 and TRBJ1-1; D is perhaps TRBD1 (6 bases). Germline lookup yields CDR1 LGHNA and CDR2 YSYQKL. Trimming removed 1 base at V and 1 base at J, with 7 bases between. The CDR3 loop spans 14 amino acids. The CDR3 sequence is CASSQVQGNTEVFF. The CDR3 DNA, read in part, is TGTGCCAGCAGCCAAGTACAGGGGAACACAGAAGTCTTC.

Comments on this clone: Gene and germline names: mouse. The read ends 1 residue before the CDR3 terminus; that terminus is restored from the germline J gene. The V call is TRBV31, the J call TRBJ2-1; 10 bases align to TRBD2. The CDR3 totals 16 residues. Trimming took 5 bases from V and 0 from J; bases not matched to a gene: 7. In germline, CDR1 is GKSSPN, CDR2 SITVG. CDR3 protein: CAWLPLGGDNYAEQFF. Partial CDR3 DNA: TGTGCCTGGCTCCCACTGGGGGGGGATAACTATGCTGAGCAGTTC.

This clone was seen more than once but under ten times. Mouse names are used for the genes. The CDR3 sequence is CGARDTTGGPDYTF. CDR3 bases read: TGTGGTGCTAGGGATACCACAGGGGGCCCCGACTACACC. The rearrangement uses TRBV20 and TRBJ1-2; the match to TRBD1 covers 9 bases. The read ends 1 residue early relative to the CDR3; the germline J gene fills the gap. V dropped 0 bases and J dropped 6; count of bases not matched to a gene: 5. Germline V gene sequence: CDR1 GFQATS, CDR2 STVNSAI. The CDR3 contains 14 residues.

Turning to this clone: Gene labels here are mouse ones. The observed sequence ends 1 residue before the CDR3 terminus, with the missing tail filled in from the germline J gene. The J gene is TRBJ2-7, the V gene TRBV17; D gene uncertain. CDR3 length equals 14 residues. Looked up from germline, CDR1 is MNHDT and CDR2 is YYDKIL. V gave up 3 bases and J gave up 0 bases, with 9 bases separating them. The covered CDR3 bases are TGTGCTAGCAGTAGTGGAATAAGCTCCTATGAACAGTAC. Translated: CASSSGISSYEQY. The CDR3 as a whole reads CASSSGISSYEQYF.

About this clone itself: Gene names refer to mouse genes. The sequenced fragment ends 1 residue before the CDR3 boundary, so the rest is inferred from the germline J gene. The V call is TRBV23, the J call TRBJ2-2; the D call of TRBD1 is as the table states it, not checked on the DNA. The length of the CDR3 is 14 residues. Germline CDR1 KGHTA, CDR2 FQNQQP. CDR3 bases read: TGCTCCAGCAGGACAGGGTCAAACACCGGGCAGCTCTAC. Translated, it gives CSSRTGSNTGQLY. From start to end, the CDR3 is CSSRTGSNTGQLYF.

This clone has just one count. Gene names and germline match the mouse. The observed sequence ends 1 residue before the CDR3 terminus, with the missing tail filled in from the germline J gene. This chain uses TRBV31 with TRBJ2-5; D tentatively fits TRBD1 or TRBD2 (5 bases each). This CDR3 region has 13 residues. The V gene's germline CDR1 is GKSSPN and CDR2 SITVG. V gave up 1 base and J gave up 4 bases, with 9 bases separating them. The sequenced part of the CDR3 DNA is TGTGCCTGGAGTCCGGGGGTGGAAGACACCCAGTAC. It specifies CAWSPGVEDTQY. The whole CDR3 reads CAWSPGVEDTQYF.

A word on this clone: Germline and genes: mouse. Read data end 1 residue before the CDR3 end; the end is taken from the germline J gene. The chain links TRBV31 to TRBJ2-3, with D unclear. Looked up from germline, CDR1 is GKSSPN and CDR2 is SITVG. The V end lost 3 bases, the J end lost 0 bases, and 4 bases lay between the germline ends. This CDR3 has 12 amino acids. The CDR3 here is CAWRDSAETLYF. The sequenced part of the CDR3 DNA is TGTGCCTGGAGGGACAGTGCAGAAACGCTGTAT.

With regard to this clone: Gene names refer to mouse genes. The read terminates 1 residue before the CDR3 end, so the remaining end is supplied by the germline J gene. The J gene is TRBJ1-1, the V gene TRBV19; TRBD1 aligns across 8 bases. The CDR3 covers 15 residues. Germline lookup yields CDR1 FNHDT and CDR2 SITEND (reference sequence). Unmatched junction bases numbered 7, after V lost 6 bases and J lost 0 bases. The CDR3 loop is CASTSGGQANTEVFF. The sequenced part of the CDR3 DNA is TGTGCCAGCACCAGCGGGGGACAGGCAAACACAGAAGTCTTC. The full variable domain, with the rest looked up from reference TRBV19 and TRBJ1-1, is GGIITQTPKFLIGQEGQKLTLKCQQNFNHDTMYWYRQDSGKGLRLIYYSITENDLQKGDLSEGYDASREKKSSFSLTVTSAQKNEMAVFLCASTSGGQANTEVFFGKGTRLTVV.

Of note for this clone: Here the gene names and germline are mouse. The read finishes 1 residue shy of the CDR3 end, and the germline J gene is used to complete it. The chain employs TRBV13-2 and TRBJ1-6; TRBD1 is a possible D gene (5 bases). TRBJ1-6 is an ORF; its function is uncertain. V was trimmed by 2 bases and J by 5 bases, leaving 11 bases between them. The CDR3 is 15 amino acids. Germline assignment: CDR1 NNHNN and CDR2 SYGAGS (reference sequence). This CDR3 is CASGDPPTDNSPLYF. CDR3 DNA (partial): TGTGCCAGCGGTGACCCCCCGACAGATAATTCGCCCCTCTAC.

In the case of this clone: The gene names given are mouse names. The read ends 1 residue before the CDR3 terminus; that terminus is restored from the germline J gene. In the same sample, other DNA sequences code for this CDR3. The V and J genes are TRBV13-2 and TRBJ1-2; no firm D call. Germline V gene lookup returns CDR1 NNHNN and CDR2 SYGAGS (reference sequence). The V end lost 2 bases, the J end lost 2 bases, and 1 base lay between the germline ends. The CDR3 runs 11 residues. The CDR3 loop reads CASGENSDYTF. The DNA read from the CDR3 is TGTGCCAGCGGTGAGAACTCCGACTACACC.

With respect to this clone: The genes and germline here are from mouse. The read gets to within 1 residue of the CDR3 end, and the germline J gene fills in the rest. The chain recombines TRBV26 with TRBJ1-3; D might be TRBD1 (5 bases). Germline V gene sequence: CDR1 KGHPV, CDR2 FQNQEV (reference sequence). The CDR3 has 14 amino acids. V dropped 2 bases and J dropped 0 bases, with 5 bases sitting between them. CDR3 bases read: TGTGCCAGCAGTCTGGGGGCTTCTGGAAATACGCTCTAT. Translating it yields CASSLGASGNTLY. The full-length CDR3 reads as CASSLGASGNTLYF.

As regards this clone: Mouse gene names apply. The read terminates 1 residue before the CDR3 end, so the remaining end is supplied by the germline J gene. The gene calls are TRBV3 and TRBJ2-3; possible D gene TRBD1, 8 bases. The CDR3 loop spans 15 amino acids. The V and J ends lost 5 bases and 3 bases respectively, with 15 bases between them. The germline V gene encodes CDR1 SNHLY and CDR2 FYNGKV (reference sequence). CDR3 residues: CASSVQGGWAETLYF. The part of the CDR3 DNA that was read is TGTGCCAGCAGCGTACAGGGGGGCTGGGCAGAAACGCTGTAT.

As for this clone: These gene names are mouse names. The CDR3 DNA, read in part, is TGTGCCAGCAGCTACTGGGGGAGCTCCTATGAACAGTAC. Translated, it gives CASSYWGSSYEQY. The complete CDR3 protein is CASSYWGSSYEQYF. The V gene is TRBV3, the J gene TRBJ2-7, with TRBD2 matching over 8 bases. Coverage ceases 1 residue before the CDR3 finishes, and the germline J gene fills in the end. V lost 4 bases, J lost 0 bases, and 2 bases stayed unmatched. CDR1 SNHLY and CDR2 FYNGKV come from the germline V gene (reference sequence). CDR3 size: 14 residues. Using reference TRBV3 and TRBJ2-7 for the parts outside the CDR3, the full variable domain is GPKVLQIPSHQIIDMGQMVTLNCDPVSNHLYFYWYKQILGQQMEFLVNFYNGKVMEKSKLFKDQFSVERPDGSYFTLKIQPTALEDSAVYFCASSYWGSSYEQYFGPGTRLTVL.

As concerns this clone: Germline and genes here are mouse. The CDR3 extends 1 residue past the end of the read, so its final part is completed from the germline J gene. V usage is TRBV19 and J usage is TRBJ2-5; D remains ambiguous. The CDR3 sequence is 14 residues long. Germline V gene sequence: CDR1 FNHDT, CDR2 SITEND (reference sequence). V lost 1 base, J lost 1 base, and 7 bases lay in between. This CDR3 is CASSIRAYQDTQYF. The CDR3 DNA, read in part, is TGTGCCAGCAGTATACGGGCATACCAAGACACCCAGTAC.

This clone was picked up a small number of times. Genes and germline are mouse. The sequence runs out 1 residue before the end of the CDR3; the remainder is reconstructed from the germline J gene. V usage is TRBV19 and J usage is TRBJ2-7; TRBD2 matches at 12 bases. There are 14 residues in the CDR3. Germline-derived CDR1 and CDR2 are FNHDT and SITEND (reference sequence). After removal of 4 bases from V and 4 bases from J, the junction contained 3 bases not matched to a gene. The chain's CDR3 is CASSPGLGGYEQYF. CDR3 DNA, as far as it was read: TGTGCCAGCAGTCCGGGACTGGGGGGTTATGAACAGTAC.

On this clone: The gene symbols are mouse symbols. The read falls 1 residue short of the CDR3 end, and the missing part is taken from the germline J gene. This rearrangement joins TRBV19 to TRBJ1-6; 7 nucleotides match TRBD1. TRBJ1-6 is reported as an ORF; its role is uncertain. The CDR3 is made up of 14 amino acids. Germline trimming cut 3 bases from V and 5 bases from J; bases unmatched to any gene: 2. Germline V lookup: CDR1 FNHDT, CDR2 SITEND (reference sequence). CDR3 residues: CASSTRGDNSPLYF. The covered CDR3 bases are TGTGCCAGCAGTACCAGGGGGGATAATTCGCCCCTCTAC.

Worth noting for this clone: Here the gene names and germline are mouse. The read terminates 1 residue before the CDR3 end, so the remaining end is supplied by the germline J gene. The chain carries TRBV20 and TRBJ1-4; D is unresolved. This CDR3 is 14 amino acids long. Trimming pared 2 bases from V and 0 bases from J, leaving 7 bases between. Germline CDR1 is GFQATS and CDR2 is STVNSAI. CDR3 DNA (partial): TGTGGTGCTAGGACAGCCCTTTCCAACGAAAGATTATTT. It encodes CGARTALSNERLF. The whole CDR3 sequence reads CGARTALSNERLFF.

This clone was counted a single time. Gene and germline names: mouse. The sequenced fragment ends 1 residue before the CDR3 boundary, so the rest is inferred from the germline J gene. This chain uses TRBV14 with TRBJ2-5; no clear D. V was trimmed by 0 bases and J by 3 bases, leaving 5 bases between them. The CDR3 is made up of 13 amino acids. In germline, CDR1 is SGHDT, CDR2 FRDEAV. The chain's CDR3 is CASSFWGQDTQYF. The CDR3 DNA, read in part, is TGTGCCAGCAGTTTCTGGGGTCAAGACACCCAGTAC.

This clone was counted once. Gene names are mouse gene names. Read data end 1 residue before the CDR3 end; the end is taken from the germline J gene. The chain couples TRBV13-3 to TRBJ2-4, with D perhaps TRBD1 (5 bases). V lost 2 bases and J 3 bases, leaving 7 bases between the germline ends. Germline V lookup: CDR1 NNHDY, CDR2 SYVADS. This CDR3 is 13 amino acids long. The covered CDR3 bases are TGTGCCAGCAGTGAGAGGGGACAAAACACCTTGTAC. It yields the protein CASSERGQNTLY. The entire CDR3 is CASSERGQNTLYF.

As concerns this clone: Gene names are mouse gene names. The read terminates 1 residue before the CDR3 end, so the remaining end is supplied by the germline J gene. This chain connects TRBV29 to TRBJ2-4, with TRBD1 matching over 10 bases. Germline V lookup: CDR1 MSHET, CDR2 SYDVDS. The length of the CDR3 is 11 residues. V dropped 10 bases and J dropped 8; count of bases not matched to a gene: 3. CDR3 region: CANRDRGTLYF. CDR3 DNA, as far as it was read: TGTGCTAACCGGGACAGGGGCACCTTGTAC.

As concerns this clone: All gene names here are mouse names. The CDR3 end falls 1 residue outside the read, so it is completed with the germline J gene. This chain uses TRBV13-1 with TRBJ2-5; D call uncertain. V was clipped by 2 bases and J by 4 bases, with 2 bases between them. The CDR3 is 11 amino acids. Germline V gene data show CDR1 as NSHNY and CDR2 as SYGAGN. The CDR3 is CASSEEDTQYF. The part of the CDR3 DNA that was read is TGTGCCAGCAGTGAAGAAGACACCCAGTAC.

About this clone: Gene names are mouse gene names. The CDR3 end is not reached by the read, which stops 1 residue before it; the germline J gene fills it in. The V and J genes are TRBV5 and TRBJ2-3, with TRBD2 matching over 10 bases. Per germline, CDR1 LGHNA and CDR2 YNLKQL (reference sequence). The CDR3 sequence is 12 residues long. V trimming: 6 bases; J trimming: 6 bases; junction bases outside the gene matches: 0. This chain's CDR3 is CASRDWGETLYF. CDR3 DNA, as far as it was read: TGTGCCAGCAGGGACTGGGGGGAAACGCTGTAT.

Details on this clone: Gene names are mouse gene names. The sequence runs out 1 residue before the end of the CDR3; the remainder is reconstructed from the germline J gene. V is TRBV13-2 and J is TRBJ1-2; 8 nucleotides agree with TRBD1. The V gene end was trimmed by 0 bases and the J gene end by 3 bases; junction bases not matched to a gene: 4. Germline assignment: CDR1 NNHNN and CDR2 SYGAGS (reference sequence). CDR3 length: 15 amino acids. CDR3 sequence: CASGDAQGAYSDYTF. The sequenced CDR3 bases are TGTGCCAGCGGTGATGCCCAGGGGGCTTACTCCGACTACACC.

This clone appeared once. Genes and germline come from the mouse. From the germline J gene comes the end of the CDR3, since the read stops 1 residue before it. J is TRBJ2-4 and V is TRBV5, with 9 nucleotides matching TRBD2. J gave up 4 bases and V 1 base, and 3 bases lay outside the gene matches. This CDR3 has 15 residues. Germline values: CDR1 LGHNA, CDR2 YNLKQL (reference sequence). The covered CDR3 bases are TGTGCCAGCAGCCAAGTCGGGACTGGGAAAAACACCTTGTAC. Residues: CASSQVGTGKNTLY. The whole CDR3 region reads CASSQVGTGKNTLYF.

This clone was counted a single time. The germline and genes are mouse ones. This CDR3 reads CASSAPGQGKNTEVFF. The CDR3 DNA, read in part, is TGTGCCAGCAGTGCCCCGGGACAGGGGAAGAACACAGAAGTCTTC. This chain joins TRBV13-1 and TRBJ1-1; 10 bases align to TRBD1. The read ends 1 residue shy of where the CDR3 ends; the end is completed using the germline J gene. The CDR3 has 16 amino acids. The germline V gene encodes CDR1 NSHNY and CDR2 SYGAGN. V shed 3 bases and J 0 bases; nucleotides not matched to a gene: 5.

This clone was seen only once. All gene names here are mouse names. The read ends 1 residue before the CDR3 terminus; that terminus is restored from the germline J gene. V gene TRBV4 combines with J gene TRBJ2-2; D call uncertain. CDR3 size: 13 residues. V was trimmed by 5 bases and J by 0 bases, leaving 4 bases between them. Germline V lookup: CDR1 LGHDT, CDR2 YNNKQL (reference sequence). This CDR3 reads CASSLANTGQLYF. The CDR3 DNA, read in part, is TGTGCCAGCAGCCTTGCAAACACCGGGCAGCTCTAC.

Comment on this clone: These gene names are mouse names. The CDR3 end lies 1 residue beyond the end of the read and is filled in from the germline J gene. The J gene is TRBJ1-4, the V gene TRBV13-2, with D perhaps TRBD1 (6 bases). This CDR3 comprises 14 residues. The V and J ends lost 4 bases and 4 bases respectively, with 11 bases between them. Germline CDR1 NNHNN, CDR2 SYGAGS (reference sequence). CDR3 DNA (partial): TGTGCCAGCGGTCGGGGGCAGGGCAACGAAAGATTATTT. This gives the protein CASGRGQGNERLF. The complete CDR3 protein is CASGRGQGNERLFF.

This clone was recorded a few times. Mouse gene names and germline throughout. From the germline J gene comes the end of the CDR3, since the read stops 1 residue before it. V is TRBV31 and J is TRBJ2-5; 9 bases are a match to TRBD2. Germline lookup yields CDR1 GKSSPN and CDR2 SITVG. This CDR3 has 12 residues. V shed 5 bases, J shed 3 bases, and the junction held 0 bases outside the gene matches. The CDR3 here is CAWGLGQDTQYF. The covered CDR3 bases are TGTGCCTGGGGACTGGGGCAAGACACCCAGTAC.

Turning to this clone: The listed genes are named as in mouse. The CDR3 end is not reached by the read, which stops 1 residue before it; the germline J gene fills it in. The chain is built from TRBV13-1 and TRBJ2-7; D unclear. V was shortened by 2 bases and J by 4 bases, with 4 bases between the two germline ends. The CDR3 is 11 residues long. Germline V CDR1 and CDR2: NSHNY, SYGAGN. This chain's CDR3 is CASSEWYEQYF. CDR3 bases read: TGTGCCAGCAGTGAATGGTATGAACAGTAC.